The 22 T cell receptor beta chains below come from one sample, sequenced in a study of T-cell reconstitution after alpha-beta-depleted transplantation in children. Researchers prepared the TCRbeta library using unique molecular identifiers, the study reports. TCRdb reanalysed the PCR reads using MiXCR and keeps one entry per CDR3 protein. The sample shows hundreds of thousands of distinct CDR3 sequences, less than 20% of them seen only once. Sequencing was performed on PBMCs, mostly from graft donor cells, taken 360 days after TCRalphabeta/CD19-depleted stem cell transplant. The receptors were gathered from a male patient aged 10 to 17 who had a stem cell transplant for acute lymphoblastic leukemia, so the T cells may come from the graft donor.

This clonotype was seen only a few times. The chain links TRBV5-1 to TRBJ1-5, with a possible D match to TRBD1 (5 bases). Germline-derived CDR1 and CDR2 are SGHRS and YFSETQ. Deletions cut 1 base from V and 3 bases from J, with 11 bases between. CDR3 length: 15 amino acids. CDR3 sequence reads: CASSLSSGYNQPQHF. The CDR3 DNA reads TGCGCCAGCAGCTTGTCATCAGGGTACAATCAGCCCCAGCATTTT.

The chain links TRBV10-3 to TRBJ2-7; D is uncertain. The germline V gene encodes CDR1 ENHRY and CDR2 SYGVKD. The CDR3 runs to 11 residues. V was trimmed by 9 bases and J by 6 bases, leaving 12 bases between them. The CDR3 sequence: CAIRVYGEQYF. The CDR3 bases are TGTGCCATTAGGGTGTACGGCGAGCAGTACTTC.

The table lists this clonotype with a few counts. The V and J genes are TRBV10-1 and TRBJ2-3, with a tentative D call TRBD1 (5 bases). The CDR3 spans 14 residues. V lost 3 bases and J 5 bases, leaving 12 bases between the germline ends. Germline V gene data show CDR1 as WNHNN and CDR2 as SYGVQD (reference sequence). The CDR3 DNA follows: TGCGCCAGCAGTGATGAAGACAGTCGAGATACGCAGTATTTT. Amino acids: CASSDEDSRDTQYF.

This clonotype was seen more than once but under ten times. V is TRBV12-3 or TRBV12-4 and J is TRBJ1-6; D unresolved. This CDR3 comprises 14 residues. Trimming took 2 bases from V and 3 from J, leaving 5 bases between them. Here the CDR3 reads CASSLIDYNSPLHF. As DNA, the CDR3 is TGTGCCAGCAGTTTAATAGACTATAATTCACCCCTCCACTTT.

This clonotype was counted between two and nine times. The genes are TRBV7-8 and TRBJ2-5; TRBD1 matches at 9 bases. CDR3 length: 17 amino acids. V lost 3 bases, J lost 0 bases, and 8 bases stayed unmatched. The germline V gene encodes CDR1 SGHVS and CDR2 FQNEAQ. The CDR3 loop is CASSLPGTGYYQETQYF. The CDR3 DNA reads TGTGCCAGCAGCTTGCCCGGGACAGGGTATTACCAAGAGACCCAGTACTTC.

The chain combines TRBV4-2 with TRBJ2-7; tentatively, D is TRBD2 (6 bases). Trimming removed 4 bases at V and 2 bases at J, with 12 bases between. Germline values: CDR1 LGHNA, CDR2 YNFKEQ. This CDR3 spans 14 amino acids. The CDR3 here is CASSPGIAAYEQYF. The CDR3 region has the DNA TGTGCCAGCAGCCCGGGAATAGCGGCCTACGAGCAGTACTTC.

V gene TRBV10-3 combines with J gene TRBJ2-3; perhaps TRBD1 as D (5 bases). V shed 2 bases and J shed 0 bases, with 15 bases lying between them. CDR1 is ENHRY and CDR2 is SYGVKD in the germline V gene. The CDR3 contains 17 residues. CDR3 sequence: CAISEPRTLRSTDTQYF. The CDR3 nucleotides are TGTGCCATCAGTGAGCCCCGGACACTGAGGAGCACAGATACGCAGTATTTT.

This rearrangement joins TRBV5-6 to TRBJ2-1; D uncertain. Germline-derived CDR1 and CDR2 are SGHDT and YYEEEE. This CDR3 has 11 amino acids. With 1 base removed from V and 9 bases from J, the gap between germline ends came to 5 bases. CDR3 in amino acids: CASSLPGEQFF. In DNA form, the CDR3 reads TGTGCCAGCAGCTTGCCCGGTGAGCAGTTCTTC.

The chain carries TRBV20-1 and TRBJ2-1; possibly TRBD1 or TRBD2 for D (6 bases each). This CDR3 has 16 residues. In germline, CDR1 is DFQATT, CDR2 SNEGSKA (reference sequence). Trimming took 3 bases from V and 3 from J, leaving 18 bases between them. The DNA of the CDR3 is TGCAGTGCTAGGCATCGAGGGGGAGGAAGCTACAATGAGCAGTTCTTC. Translated, it gives CSARHRGGGSYNEQFF.

This clonotype appeared a few times. This chain joins TRBV7-3 and TRBJ2-2; TRBD2 agrees at 10 bases. The CDR3 loop spans 19 amino acids. Germline CDR1 is SGHTA and CDR2 is FQGTGA. The ends lost 2 bases at V and 3 bases at J; junction bases unmatched: 12. CDR3 loop: CASSLEASGSRSHTGELFF. The CDR3 DNA follows: TGTGCCAGCAGCTTAGAAGCTAGCGGGAGTAGGTCGCACACCGGGGAGCTGTTTTTT. Full variable domain (rest looked up from reference TRBV7-3 and TRBJ2-2): GAGVSQTPSNKVTEKGKYVELRCDPISGHTALYWYRQSLGQGPEFLIYFQGTGAADDSGLPNDRFFAVRPEGSVSTLKIQRTERGDSAVYLCASSLEASGSRSHTGELFFGEGSRLTVL.

In its sample, this clonotype was seen many times. The chain carries TRBV5-1 and TRBJ2-1, with TRBD2 matching 10 bases. Germline assignment: CDR1 SGHRS and CDR2 YFSETQ. V shed 4 bases, J shed 3 bases, and the junction held 4 bases outside the gene matches. The CDR3 totals 15 residues. For the CDR3, the DNA is TGCGCCAGCAGCCGTACTAGCGGGAACTACAATGAGCAGTTCTTC. Its protein is CASSRTSGNYNEQFF.

This clonotype was detected many times. The chain couples TRBV5-1 to TRBJ2-1, with 7 bases matching TRBD2. CDR1 SGHRS and CDR2 YFSETQ come from the germline V gene. The J segment lost 6 bases and the V segment lost 7 bases, leaving 16 bases of the junction unmatched. CDR3 size: 16 residues. Here the CDR3 reads CASSYNGLAAVNEQFF. CDR3 nucleotides: TGCGCCAGCTCCTACAATGGGCTAGCGGCAGTCAATGAGCAGTTCTTC.

This clonotype was seen a handful of times. This chain links TRBV18 with TRBJ2-4; tentative D call: TRBD2 (5 bases). V lost 4 bases, J lost 11 bases, and 15 bases lay in between. The germline gives CDR1 KGHSH, CDR2 LQKENI. The CDR3 covers 13 residues. CDR3 sequence (DNA): TGTGCCAGCTCACAGGGCCTTGAGGGCGTTCAGTACTTC. It translates to CASSQGLEGVQYF.

This clonotype turned up a few times. The chain couples TRBV7-9 to TRBJ2-2, with 9 bases aligning to TRBD2. Looked up from germline, CDR1 is SEHNR and CDR2 is FQNEAQ (reference sequence). The CDR3 consists of 16 residues. With 1 base clipped from V and 5 bases from J, the junction kept 5 bases outside the gene matches. CDR3 protein: CASSLGALAGTGELFF. The CDR3 bases are TGTGCCAGCAGCTTAGGAGCCCTAGCGGGAACCGGGGAGCTGTTTTTT.

This clonotype has just a few counts. The rearrangement uses TRBV9 and TRBJ2-7, with 7 bases that match TRBD1. This CDR3 has 16 residues. Germline V gives CDR1 SGDLS, CDR2 YYNGEE. V lost 3 bases to trimming and J lost 3 bases; unmatched junction nucleotides: 12. CDR3 bases: TGTGCCAGCAGCGAGGGGACAGCCGCATTTTACTACGAGCAGTACTTC. It encodes CASSEGTAAFYYEQYF.

The table lists this clonotype with a few counts. The rearrangement links TRBV24-1 to TRBJ2-1; no clear D. Germline V lookup: CDR1 KGHDR, CDR2 SFDVKD. Trimming shortened V by 2 bases and J by 5 bases, and 6 bases separated the two germline ends. The CDR3 contains 13 residues. The DNA of the CDR3 is TGTGCCACCAGTGATTGGGGAAACAATGAGCAGTTCTTC. It yields the protein CATSDWGNNEQFF.

J is TRBJ1-6 and V is TRBV7-9; D is unresolved. The CDR3 extends over 17 amino acids. Trimming shortened V by 1 base and J by 7 bases, and 17 bases separated the two germline ends. Germline CDR1 and CDR2: SEHNR and FQNEAQ (reference sequence). For the CDR3, the DNA is TGTGCCAGCAGCTTAGGGTTCGGTACAGCGATAAATTCACCCCTCCACTTT. Translated, it gives CASSLGFGTAINSPLHF.

The chain carries TRBV29-1 and TRBJ1-2; D is unresolved. Per the germline V gene, CDR1 is SQVTM and CDR2 is ANQGSEA. Trimming shortened V by 5 bases and J by 4 bases, and 23 bases separated the two germline ends. CDR3 length: 16 amino acids. CDR3 bases: TGCAGCGTTCGAGACGGCTATGGAAAGGGAAGCTATGGCTACACCTTC. Translation gives CSVRDGYGKGSYGYTF.

The gene calls are TRBV29-1 and TRBJ2-2, with TRBD2 as a possible D gene (5 bases). Germline CDR1 and CDR2: SQVTM and ANQGSEA. The CDR3 contains 14 residues. V shed 3 bases and J shed 3 bases, with 11 bases lying between them. The DNA of the CDR3 is TGCAGCGTTGAGACGGGGAAGGACACCGGGGAGCTGTTTTTT. Its protein product is CSVETGKDTGELFF.

This clonotype occurred a few times. CDR3 amino acids: CASSQTSGSVEGTQYF. In DNA form, the CDR3 reads TGCGCCAGCAGCCAAACTAGCGGGTCTGTGGAGGGGACCCAGTACTTC. This chain joins TRBV4-1 and TRBJ2-5; 9 bases are shared with TRBD2. The CDR3 loop spans 16 amino acids. Germline lookup yields CDR1 MGHRA and CDR2 YSYEKL. V lost 2 bases, J lost 7 bases, and 11 bases stayed unmatched.

The gene calls are TRBV7-7 and TRBJ2-5; D is uncertain. The germline CDR1 and CDR2 sequences are SSHAT and FNYEAQ (reference sequence). V was shortened by 1 base and J by 4 bases, with 10 bases between the two germline ends. The CDR3 sequence is 14 residues long. The CDR3 sequence: CASSLGDASETQYF. The CDR3 DNA follows: TGTGCCAGCAGCTTAGGAGACGCCTCAGAGACCCAGTACTTC.

This clonotype was detected a few times. V usage is TRBV12-3 or TRBV12-4 and J usage is TRBJ2-7, with D possibly TRBD2 on 5 matching bases. V lost 6 bases, J lost 3 bases, and 21 bases lay in between. The CDR3 is 16 residues long. The CDR3 loop is CASSPPGLHVLYEQYF. In DNA, the CDR3 is TGTGCCAGCAGCCCTCCTGGACTCCACGTGCTCTACGAGCAGTACTTC.